One and the same sample provided the 29 T cell receptor beta chains below, sequenced in a study of blood T cell repertoires in COVID-19. The protocol was immunoSEQ multiplex PCR, while the TCRdb copy is restricted to in-frame clones and leaves out a portion. The table lists some 160,000 clones, around four fifths of them singletons. The sequencing input was peripheral blood. Receptors were obtained from a man aged 65 to 79 who had recovered from COVID-19.

The chain couples TRBV2 to TRBJ2-5; 9 bases align to TRBD2. The CDR3 runs 14 residues. With 5 bases clipped from V and 3 bases from J, the junction kept 4 bases outside the gene matches. In germline, CDR1 is SNHLY, CDR2 FYNNEI. The CDR3 nucleotides read TGTGCCAGCAGTACTAGCGGGTTTAAAGAGACCCAGTACTTC. This gives the protein CASSTSGFKETQYF.

This clone was seen once. The chain joins TRBV10-2 to TRBJ2-1, with TRBD2 identical over 7 bases. Trimming removed 7 bases from V and 0 bases from J; junction bases left unmatched: 6. This CDR3 is built from 15 residues. CDR1 and CDR2 from the germline V gene are WSHSY and SAAADI. For the CDR3, the DNA is TGCGCCAGCAAAGAAGCTAGCGGCTCCTACAATGAGCAGTTCTTC. As protein: CASKEASGSYNEQFF.

The rearrangement uses TRBV27 and TRBJ1-5; D remains ambiguous. CDR3 size: 13 residues. Germline loops: CDR1 MNHEY, CDR2 SMNVEV (reference sequence). The V and J ends lost 2 bases and 1 base respectively, with 3 bases between them. The CDR3 coding sequence is TGTGCCAGCAGTTTAGGCAGCAATCAGCCCCAGCATTTT. Its translation is CASSLGSNQPQHF.

This clone was counted a single time. The gene calls are TRBV5-1 and TRBJ2-1, with TRBD2 identical over 7 bases. The CDR3 loop spans 13 amino acids. J lost 6 bases, V lost 2 bases, and 2 bases had no gene match. Germline V lookup: CDR1 SGHRS, CDR2 YFSETQ. The CDR3 nucleotides are TGCGCCAGCAGCTTCGGACTAGTCAATGAGCAGTTCTTC. Residues: CASSFGLVNEQFF. The full variable domain, completed using reference TRBV5-1 and TRBJ2-1, is KAGVTQTPRYLIKTRGQQVTLSCSPISGHRSVSWYQQTPGQGLQFLFEYFSETQRNKGNFPGRFSGRQFSNSRSEMNVSTLELGDSALYLCASSFGLVNEQFFGPGTRLTVL.

J is TRBJ2-1 and V is TRBV3-1 (or the pseudogene TRBV3-2), with D possibly matching TRBD1 (5 bases). The CDR3 runs 16 residues. Trimming pared 0 bases from V and 1 base from J, leaving 10 bases between. Germline assignment: CDR1 LGHDT and CDR2 YNNKEL (reference sequence). DNA of the CDR3: TGTGCCAGCAGCCAAGAGGCAGGGAAGTCCTACAATGAGCAGTTCTTC. The encoded protein is CASSQEAGKSYNEQFF.

The chain joins TRBV3-1 (or the pseudogene TRBV3-2) to TRBJ2-5, with D possibly being TRBD1 (6 bases). The germline V gene encodes CDR1 LGHDT and CDR2 YNNKEL (reference sequence). Trimming took 2 bases from V and 2 from J, leaving 9 bases between them. The CDR3 spans 14 residues. CDR3 protein: CASSQPDRQETQYF. The CDR3 coding sequence is TGTGCCAGCAGCCAACCGGACAGACAAGAGACCCAGTACTTC.

V is TRBV11-2 and J is TRBJ2-5, with 7 bases lining up with TRBD1. V shed 3 bases, J shed 2 bases, and the junction held 6 bases outside the gene matches. Germline V gives CDR1 SGHAT, CDR2 FQNNGV. CDR3 size: 15 residues. The CDR3: CASSFQRTGQETQYF. CDR3 nucleotides: TGTGCCAGCAGCTTCCAAAGGACAGGACAAGAGACCCAGTACTTC. The full variable domain, rest sourced from reference TRBV11-2 and TRBJ2-5, is EAGVAQSPRYKIIEKRQSVAFWCNPISGHATLYWYQQILGQGPKLLIQFQNNGVVDDSQLPKDRFSAERLKGVDSTLKIQPAKLEDSAVYLCASSFQRTGQETQYFGPGTRLLVL.

The chain uses TRBV9 and TRBJ2-1, with a possible D match to TRBD1 (6 bases). The length of the CDR3 is 16 residues. Deletions cut 0 bases from V and 0 bases from J, with 10 bases between. Germline V gene lookup returns CDR1 SGDLS and CDR2 YYNGEE. The DNA of the CDR3 is TGTGCCAGCAGCGTAGGTGGGACAAGCTCCTACAATGAGCAGTTCTTC. The encoded protein is CASSVGGTSSYNEQFF.

The gene calls are TRBV2 and TRBJ2-2; 7 nucleotides line up with TRBD1. The germline V gene has CDR1 SNHLY and CDR2 FYNNEI. The CDR3 runs 14 residues. J lost 6 bases, V lost 8 bases, and 9 bases had no gene match. The CDR3 is CASLGQQWAGELFF. The DNA of the CDR3 is TGTGCCAGCCTGGGACAGCAGTGGGCCGGGGAGCTGTTTTTT.

In nucleotides, the CDR3 is TGTGCCATCCTTCGGGAGGGCCGGGACAATGAGCAGTTCTTC. Amino acids: CAILREGRDNEQFF. The chain combines TRBV10-3 with TRBJ2-1, with TRBD2 matching 8 bases. Germline-derived CDR1 and CDR2 are ENHRY and SYGVKD. The V segment lost 8 bases and the J segment 5 bases; nucleotides outside the gene matches: 8. CDR3 length: 14 residues.

This clone was recorded only once. V is TRBV7-2 and J is TRBJ1-1; D is possibly TRBD1 (5 bases). Germline V gene lookup returns CDR1 SGHTA and CDR2 FQGNSA. The CDR3 has 16 residues. The V gene lost 3 bases and the J gene lost 1 base, with 15 bases spanning the gap. The CDR3 reads CASSLAGIDGNTEAFF. In DNA form, the CDR3 reads TGTGCCAGCAGCTTGGCAGGGATAGATGGGAACACTGAAGCTTTCTTT. Full variable domain (rest looked up from reference TRBV7-2 and TRBJ1-1): GAGVSQSPSNKVTEKGKDVELRCDPISGHTALYWYRQSLGQGLEFLIYFQGNSAPDKSGLPSDRFSAERTGGSVSTLTIQRTQQEDSAVYLCASSLAGIDGNTEAFFGQGTRLTVV.

In DNA, the CDR3 is TGTGCCACCAGTGAATCACCGGGACAGGGGGCGCGAGGGGAGACCCAGTACTTC. Protein product: CATSESPGQGARGETQYF. J is TRBJ2-5 and V is TRBV24-1; 12 bases are a match to TRBD1. This CDR3 is built from 18 residues. The J segment lost 5 bases and the V segment lost 4 bases, leaving 13 bases of the junction unmatched. Germline CDR1 KGHDR, CDR2 SFDVKD.

The chain joins TRBV18 to TRBJ1-1; no clear D gene. Germline-derived CDR1 and CDR2 are KGHSH and LQKENI. The length of the CDR3 is 11 residues. V lost 6 bases to trimming and J lost 5 bases, with 7 bases between them. CDR3 residues: CASSIETEAFF. For the CDR3, the DNA is TGTGCCAGCTCGATAGAAACTGAAGCTTTCTTT. The full variable domain, rest sourced from reference TRBV18 and TRBJ1-1, is NAGVMQNPRHLVRRRGQEARLRCSPMKGHSHVYWYRQLPEEGLKFMVYLQKENIIDESGMPKERFSAEFPKEGPSILRIQQVVRGDSAAYFCASSIETEAFFGQGTRLTVV.

V gene TRBV2 combines with J gene TRBJ2-7; D might be TRBD1 (5 bases). This CDR3 spans 11 amino acids. The germline V gene encodes CDR1 SNHLY and CDR2 FYNNEI. Trimming pared 5 bases from V and 6 bases from J, leaving 8 bases between. The CDR3 spells CASSQGREQYF. The CDR3 DNA reads as TGTGCCAGCAGTCAGGGCCGCGAGCAGTACTTC.

Concerning this clone itself: Its ends do not fully match the called genes, so a read error is possible. The chain carries TRBV7-7 and TRBJ2-1; 10 bases agree with TRBD2. Germline lookup yields CDR1 SSHAT and CDR2 FNYEAQ (reference sequence). The CDR3 has 15 amino acids. The DNA of the CDR3 is TGTGCTAGCAGCCCAACTAGCGGGAACTACAATGAGCAGTTCTTC. Its protein product is CASSPTSGNYNEQFF.

This clone was detected once. A single base separates this from a much larger clone, so it may be a read error. V usage is TRBV27 and J usage is TRBJ2-7; D is possibly TRBD1 (5 bases). V lost 4 bases, J lost 3 bases, and 7 bases lay in between. The CDR3 covers 12 residues. Germline V CDR1 and CDR2: MNHEY, SMNVEV (reference sequence). CDR3: CASSSGHYEQYF. DNA of the CDR3: TGTGCCAGCAGTTCAGGGCACTACGAGCAGTACTTC.

This chain joins TRBV12-5 and TRBJ2-1; TRBD2 might be the D (6 bases). The ends were cut back, 6 bases at V and 8 bases at J, with 20 bases in the middle. CDR3 length equals 15 residues. Germline V CDR1 and CDR2: LGHNT, FRNRAP. For the CDR3, the DNA is TGTGCTAGTGGGGGGGGTGGCCCCCCGATAGATGAGCAGTTCTTC. Encoded protein: CASGGGGPPIDEQFF.

This clone has more than one count but fewer than ten. This chain joins TRBV30 and TRBJ1-4; 8 nucleotides match TRBD1. Germline V gives CDR1 GTSNPN, CDR2 SVGIG (reference sequence). The CDR3 loop spans 16 amino acids. V was pared by 0 bases and J by 0 bases, with 3 bases of the junction left unmatched. CDR3 bases: TGTGCCTGGAGTGTACCAGGGGGCGCAACTAATGAAAAACTGTTTTTT. Translation: CAWSVPGGATNEKLFF.

V is TRBV7-2 and J is TRBJ2-2; maybe TRBD1 (5 bases). Trimming left V 5 bases short and J 4 bases short, with 14 bases between. The germline V gene has CDR1 SGHTA and CDR2 FQGNSA. The CDR3 is 15 residues long. In nucleotides, the CDR3 is TGTGCCAGCAGCCTAAGGACCCAGGGCACCGGGGAGCTGTTTTTT. Its translation is CASSLRTQGTGELFF.

This chain connects TRBV7-2 to TRBJ1-3, with unresolved D. Trimming took off 3 bases at V and 4 bases at J, with 16 bases between the two ends. The CDR3 spans 16 residues. CDR1 and CDR2 (germline): SGHTA, FQGNSA. CDR3 sequence reads: CASSFITSLNGNTIYF. For the CDR3, the DNA is TGTGCCAGCAGCTTTATTACGAGTTTAAACGGAAACACCATATATTTT.

This sequence joins TRBV6-6 and TRBJ2-7, with 13 bases that match TRBD2. The CDR3 is made up of 14 amino acids. Per the germline V gene, CDR1 is MNHNY and CDR2 is SVGAGI (reference sequence). The ends lost 5 bases at V and 5 bases at J; junction bases unmatched: 3. The CDR3 spells CASSKGLAGDEQYF. For the CDR3, the DNA is TGTGCCAGCAGTAAAGGACTAGCGGGAGACGAGCAGTACTTC.

As DNA, the CDR3 is TGTGCCAGCAGCTTAAATGCGGGAGCCCCCTACAATGAGCAGTTCTTC. It specifies CASSLNAGAPYNEQFF. This rearrangement joins TRBV7-3 to TRBJ2-1, with TRBD2 matching over 7 bases. Trimming at V came to 1 base and at J to 2 bases, leaving 5 bases not matched to a gene. The length of the CDR3 is 16 residues. Looked up from germline, CDR1 is SGHTA and CDR2 is FQGTGA.

This clone was observed once. The chain uses TRBV28 and TRBJ2-7; the D gene is possibly TRBD2 (6 bases). CDR1 is MDHEN, CDR2 SYDVKM, per germline. Trimming cost V 5 bases and J 2 bases, with 13 bases left between them. This CDR3 comprises 14 residues. CDR3 bases: TGTGCCAGCAGTACTGGGGGAGGTACCTACGAGCAGTACTTC. This gives the protein CASSTGGGTYEQYF.

The chain carries TRBV19 and TRBJ1-5; D is undetermined. The germline V and J ends were trimmed by 2 bases and 2 bases, with 10 bases remaining between them. CDR1 LNHDA and CDR2 SQIVND come from the germline V gene (reference sequence). This CDR3 spans 15 amino acids. The CDR3 protein is CASSIRRGGNQPQHF. CDR3 in DNA: TGTGCCAGTAGTATAAGGCGGGGAGGCAATCAGCCCCAGCATTTT.

A few counts support this clone. The chain joins TRBV30 to TRBJ2-1; TRBD2 matches at 12 bases. The CDR3 has 15 residues. J gave up 9 bases and V 0 bases, and 6 bases lay outside the gene matches. Germline V gene sequence: CDR1 GTSNPN, CDR2 SVGIG (reference sequence). CDR3 residues: CAWSVQLAGGVEQFF. In DNA, the CDR3 is TGTGCCTGGAGTGTACAACTAGCGGGAGGAGTTGAGCAGTTCTTC.

The chain joins TRBV3-1 (or the pseudogene TRBV3-2) to TRBJ2-5, with D maybe TRBD1 (8 bases). V dropped 4 bases and J dropped 4 bases, with 13 bases sitting between them. In germline, CDR1 is LGHDT, CDR2 YNNKEL (reference sequence). The CDR3 covers 14 residues. The CDR3 bases are TGTGCCAGCAGCCCAACAGGGGGGGCAGAGACCCAGTACTTC. It encodes CASSPTGGAETQYF.

The chain has TRBV28 and TRBJ1-2; D is uncertain. The CDR3 has 13 amino acids. Germline V gene lookup returns CDR1 MDHEN and CDR2 SYDVKM. V lost 10 bases to trimming and J lost 2 bases, with 14 bases between them. CDR3 in DNA: TGTGCCACCTTACGAGCGGGAAACTATGGCTACACCTTC. Translated, it gives CATLRAGNYGYTF.

The rearrangement links TRBV19 to TRBJ2-1; 7 positions match TRBD1. Germline loops: CDR1 LNHDA, CDR2 SQIVND (reference sequence). The junction had 10 bases not matched to a gene; V was cut back by 6 bases and J by 8 bases. This CDR3 region has 14 residues. The CDR3 region is CASRPPGTVDEQFF. DNA for the CDR3: TGTGCCAGTAGGCCACCCGGGACAGTGGATGAGCAGTTCTTC.

V usage is TRBV27 and J usage is TRBJ2-7; perhaps TRBD1 as D (6 bases). The CDR3 extends over 15 amino acids. V was cut by 3 bases and J by 0 bases, with 12 bases left in between. CDR1 and CDR2 from the germline V gene are MNHEY and SMNVEV (reference sequence). CDR3 loop: CASSLRTASSYEQYF. For the CDR3, the DNA is TGTGCCAGCAGTTTGAGGACAGCGAGCTCCTACGAGCAGTACTTC.